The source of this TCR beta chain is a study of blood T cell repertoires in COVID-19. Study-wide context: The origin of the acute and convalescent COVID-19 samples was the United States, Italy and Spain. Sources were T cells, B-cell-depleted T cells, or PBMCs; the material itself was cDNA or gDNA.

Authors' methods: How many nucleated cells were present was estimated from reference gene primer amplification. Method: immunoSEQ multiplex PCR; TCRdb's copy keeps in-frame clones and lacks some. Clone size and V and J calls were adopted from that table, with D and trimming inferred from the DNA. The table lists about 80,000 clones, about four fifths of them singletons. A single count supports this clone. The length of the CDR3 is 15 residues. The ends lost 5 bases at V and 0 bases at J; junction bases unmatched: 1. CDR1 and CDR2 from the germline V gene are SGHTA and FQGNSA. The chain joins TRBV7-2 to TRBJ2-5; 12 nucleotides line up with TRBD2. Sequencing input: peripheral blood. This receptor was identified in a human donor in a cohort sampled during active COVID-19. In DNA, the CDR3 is TGTGCCAGCAGCCGGACTAGCGGGAACCAAGAGACCCAGTACTTC. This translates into CASSRTSGNQETQYF.